These 12 T cell receptor beta chains were all obtained from the same sample, sequenced in a study of cytomegalovirus exposure and HLA in healthy donors. The study ran its PCR with 60 Vbeta and 13 Jbeta primers. This table comes from immunoSEQ multiplex PCR, and its TCRdb copy is limited to in-frame clones, with some not included. Here the sample spans about 120,000 clones, 77% being singletons. The sequencing input was PBMCs. These receptor sequences come from a human donor in good health.

The table lists this clone with a few counts. The chain uses TRBV6-6 and TRBJ1-1; TRBD1 matches at 8 bases. V lost 6 bases to trimming and J lost 4 bases; unmatched junction nucleotides: 10. Germline CDR1 MNHNY, CDR2 SVGAGI (reference sequence). The CDR3 is 15 residues long. The chain's CDR3 is CASSLRDRGGTEAFF. DNA for the CDR3: TGTGCCAGCAGCCTACGAGACAGGGGTGGCACTGAAGCTTTCTTT.

This chain connects TRBV5-1 to TRBJ2-3; 12 nucleotides agree with TRBD2. The length of the CDR3 is 16 residues. V dropped 0 bases and J dropped 4; count of bases not matched to a gene: 3. Germline CDR1 and CDR2: SGHRS and YFSETQ. CDR3 in amino acids: CASSLGLAGVPDTQYF. CDR3 nucleotides: TGCGCCAGCAGCTTGGGACTAGCGGGGGTCCCAGATACGCAGTATTTT.

V and J are TRBV6-5 and TRBJ1-2; 10 nucleotides match TRBD1. V trimming: 5 bases; J trimming: 6 bases; junction bases outside the gene matches: 9. CDR3 length: 15 amino acids. Germline values: CDR1 MNHEY, CDR2 SVGAGI. The CDR3 DNA follows: TGTGCCAGCAGTGCCGGGACAGGGGTTACAGATGGCTACACCTTC. It yields the protein CASSAGTGVTDGYTF.

The chain joins TRBV5-1 to TRBJ2-5; 11 nucleotides agree with TRBD2. V lost 0 bases and J lost 11; bases outside the gene matches: 18. CDR1 and CDR2 (germline): SGHRS, YFSETQ. CDR3 size: 18 residues. The CDR3 spells CASSLELAGGPEGREQYF. The CDR3, as DNA: TGCGCCAGCAGCTTGGAGCTAGCGGGAGGACCTGAGGGGAGGGAGCAGTACTTC.

This rearrangement joins TRBV28 to TRBJ1-1; TRBD1 agrees at 8 bases. The CDR3 totals 14 residues. The ends lost 7 bases at V and 4 bases at J; junction bases unmatched: 8. Germline CDR1 is MDHEN and CDR2 is SYDVKM. CDR3 residues: CASTRTGPGTEAFF. CDR3 bases: TGTGCCAGCACCAGGACAGGGCCGGGCACTGAAGCTTTCTTT.

This sequence joins TRBV9 and TRBJ1-5; maybe TRBD1 (5 bases). Germline lookup yields CDR1 SGDLS and CDR2 YYNGEE. The CDR3 extends over 14 amino acids. V dropped 4 bases and J dropped 2 bases, with 10 bases sitting between them. CDR3 sequence reads: CASSRTGGNQPQHF. CDR3 nucleotides: TGTGCCAGCAGCCGCACAGGTGGCAATCAGCCCCAGCATTTT.

This clone showed up just a few times. CDR3 residues: CSTSKGAQETQYF. For the CDR3, the DNA is TGCAGCACCAGCAAGGGGGCCCAAGAGACCCAGTACTTC. The chain combines TRBV29-1 with TRBJ2-5, with TRBD1 matching over 7 bases. This CDR3 is built from 13 residues. V lost 8 bases to trimming and J lost 1 base; unmatched junction nucleotides: 7. Germline assignment: CDR1 SQVTM and CDR2 ANQGSEA.

The rearrangement uses TRBV28 and TRBJ1-1; TRBD1 aligns across 7 bases. J lost 3 bases, V lost 9 bases, and 4 bases had no gene match. Germline loops: CDR1 MDHEN, CDR2 SYDVKM. The CDR3 totals 12 residues. The CDR3 sequence is CASKGAYTEAFF. CDR3 bases: TGTGCCAGTAAGGGGGCGTACACTGAAGCTTTCTTT. Based on the CDR3 plus reference TRBV28 and TRBJ1-1, the full variable domain is DVKVTQSSRYLVKRTGEKVFLECVQDMDHENMFWYRQDPGLGLRLIYFSYDVKMKEKGDIPEGYSVSREKKERFSLILESASTNQTSMYLCASKGAYTEAFFGQGTRLTVV.

The chain links TRBV28 to TRBJ1-5; D unresolved. The length of the CDR3 is 12 residues. Trimming left V 3 bases short and J 4 bases short, with 4 bases between. The germline gives CDR1 MDHEN, CDR2 SYDVKM. CDR3 protein: CASSLANQPQHF. The CDR3 DNA follows: TGTGCCAGCAGTTTGGCTAATCAGCCCCAGCATTTT.

The table lists this clone with a count of one. The chain's CDR3 is CASKIYGDSGNTIYF. The CDR3 DNA follows: TGTGCCAGCAAAATATACGGAGACTCTGGAAACACCATATATTTT. The V and J genes are TRBV28 and TRBJ1-3; D gene ambiguous. The CDR3 sequence is 15 residues long. The germline CDR1 and CDR2 sequences are MDHEN and SYDVKM. The germline V and J ends were trimmed by 7 bases and 0 bases, with 13 bases remaining between them.

This chain connects TRBV18 to TRBJ2-1; TRBD1 aligns across 9 bases. This CDR3 comprises 16 residues. Germline CDR1 is KGHSH and CDR2 is LQKENI. V was pared by 4 bases and J by 7 bases, with 11 bases of the junction left unmatched. The CDR3 protein is CASSQIPGQGRNEQFF. The CDR3 nucleotides are TGTGCCAGCTCACAAATCCCGGGACAGGGACGAAATGAGCAGTTCTTC. The full variable domain, its missing parts supplied by reference TRBV18 and TRBJ2-1, is NAGVMQNPRHLVRRRGQEARLRCSPMKGHSHVYWYRQLPEEGLKFMVYLQKENIIDESGMPKERFSAEFPKEGPSILRIQQVVRGDSAAYFCASSQIPGQGRNEQFFGPGTRLTVL.

The chain links TRBV6-5 to TRBJ2-1; 10 positions match TRBD2. CDR1 is MNHEY, CDR2 SVGAGI, per germline. The CDR3 spans 15 residues. Losses at the gene ends were 2 bases for V and 7 bases for J; bases not matched to a gene: 5. In nucleotides, the CDR3 is TGTGCCAGCAGTTACGGACTAGCGGCCCAGAATGAGCAGTTCTTC. Translated: CASSYGLAAQNEQFF.